This entry lists 23 T cell receptor beta chains sequenced from one sample in a study of cytomegalovirus exposure and HLA in healthy donors. PCR employed 60 Vbeta and 13 Jbeta primers. Sequencing was performed with immunoSEQ multiplex PCR; in TCRdb, only in-frame clones are kept and a portion is missing. Of 120,000 to 150,000 clones listed, 77% are singletons. Specimen: PBMCs. The receptor set was obtained from a female donor in good health and CMV-seronegative.

This clone was found a few times. The chain joins TRBV19 to TRBJ2-7; maybe TRBD1 (6 bases). Per germline, CDR1 LNHDA and CDR2 SQIVND (reference sequence). Trimming stripped 5 bases from V and 9 bases from J, with 23 bases between. The CDR3 covers 15 residues. Here the CDR3 DNA reads TGTGCCAGTAGTGTCTTGGGACAAAAGGCCAACGCGCAGTACTTC. This gives the protein CASSVLGQKANAQYF.

Concerning this clone itself: This CDR3 is also generated by other DNA sequences in the sample. V is TRBV7-2 and J is TRBJ2-4, with 7 bases identical to TRBD1. Looked up from germline, CDR1 is SGHTA and CDR2 is FQGNSA. V was clipped by 4 bases and J by 5 bases; unmatched bases: 2. The CDR3 spans 13 residues. CDR3 in amino acids: CASSYRGQNIQYF. The CDR3 nucleotides read TGTGCCAGCAGCTACAGGGGCCAAAACATTCAGTACTTC.

The chain joins TRBV27 to TRBJ2-5; 7 bases are a match to TRBD2. Per the germline V gene, CDR1 is MNHEY and CDR2 is SMNVEV (reference sequence). V shed 5 bases and J 0 bases; nucleotides not matched to a gene: 18. The CDR3 is 19 residues long. This CDR3 is CASSPQLAGVIQYQETQYF. CDR3 DNA sequence: TGTGCCAGCAGTCCCCAGTTGGCGGGGGTGATCCAGTACCAAGAGACCCAGTACTTC.

The chain combines TRBV4-3 with TRBJ2-5; 7 bases match TRBD1. Germline CDR1 and CDR2: LGHNA and YSLEER. With V trimmed by 1 base and J by 5 bases, 7 bases remained unmatched. The CDR3 totals 15 residues. CDR3: CASSQVNRGSETQYF. In DNA form, the CDR3 reads TGCGCCAGCAGCCAAGTAAACAGGGGTTCGGAGACCCAGTACTTC.

The chain carries TRBV7-2 and TRBJ1-1, with 9 bases lining up with TRBD1. The germline V gene has CDR1 SGHTA and CDR2 FQGNSA. With 0 bases clipped from V and 7 bases from J, the junction kept 3 bases outside the gene matches. The CDR3 length is 14 residues. CDR3: CASSLAGTGLEAFF. CDR3 nucleotide sequence: TGTGCCAGCAGCTTAGCGGGGACAGGGCTTGAAGCTTTCTTT.

The V call is TRBV19, the J call TRBJ1-5; TRBD1 matches at 8 bases. Trimming removed 6 bases from V and 5 bases from J; junction bases left unmatched: 9. Germline CDR1 LNHDA, CDR2 SQIVND (reference sequence). CDR3 length: 15 residues. The CDR3: CASRDRGSDYQPQHF. The DNA of the CDR3 is TGTGCCAGTAGAGACAGGGGAAGTGATTATCAGCCCCAGCATTTT.

This clone has just one count. The chain recombines TRBV28 with TRBJ2-7; perhaps TRBD2 as D (6 bases). There are 12 residues in the CDR3. Trimming took 8 bases from V and 6 from J, leaving 14 bases between them. Germline CDR1 and CDR2: MDHEN and SYDVKM. CDR3 amino acids: CASGGQGGEQYF. The CDR3 DNA follows: TGTGCCAGCGGAGGGCAGGGAGGCGAGCAGTACTTC.

The V gene is TRBV27, the J gene TRBJ2-2, with D perhaps TRBD1 (6 bases). The V end was cut by 2 bases, the J end by 6 bases, with 10 bases between. This CDR3 is built from 14 residues. Germline assignment: CDR1 MNHEY and CDR2 SMNVEV (reference sequence). This CDR3 is CASSLKGVSGELFF. The CDR3 bases are TGTGCCAGCAGTTTAAAGGGGGTGTCCGGGGAGCTGTTTTTT.

The chain recombines TRBV6-5 with TRBJ1-6; 8 positions agree with TRBD1. V was pared by 9 bases and J by 6 bases, with 1 base of the junction left unmatched. This CDR3 is built from 12 residues. Germline V gene sequence: CDR1 MNHEY, CDR2 SVGAGI. The CDR3 region has the DNA TGTGCCAGTGGACAGGGTAATTCACCCCTCCACTTT. Its translation: CASGQGNSPLHF.

The chain carries TRBV18 and TRBJ1-1; no firm D call. The CDR3 runs to 14 residues. Germline lookup yields CDR1 KGHSH and CDR2 LQKENI. The V end was cut by 3 bases, the J end by 1 base, with 9 bases between. CDR3 residues: CASSPLQWNTEAFF. The CDR3, as DNA: TGTGCCAGCTCACCGCTACAGTGGAACACTGAAGCTTTCTTT.

The V gene is TRBV5-6, the J gene TRBJ1-4, with 7 bases matching TRBD1. Germline CDR1 and CDR2: SGHDT and YYEEEE. V shed 2 bases, J shed 2 bases, and the junction held 3 bases outside the gene matches. The CDR3 consists of 15 residues. CDR3 protein: CASSFVQGTNEKLFF. CDR3 nucleotide sequence: TGTGCCAGCAGCTTCGTACAGGGGACTAATGAAAAACTGTTTTTT.

The genes are TRBV6-1 and TRBJ1-1; D call uncertain. Per germline, CDR1 MNHNS and CDR2 SASEGT. The V and J ends lost 10 bases and 7 bases respectively, with 13 bases between them. The CDR3 is made up of 11 amino acids. The CDR3 DNA sequence: TGTGCCACCACTCAACTACTTGAAGCTTTCTTT. This gives the protein CATTQLLEAFF.

This clone was observed a handful of times. The chain combines TRBV4-1 with TRBJ2-7; 12 bases agree with TRBD1. The CDR3 is made up of 16 amino acids. The germline V gene encodes CDR1 MGHRA and CDR2 YSYEKL. V was pared by 4 bases and J by 2 bases, with 6 bases of the junction left unmatched. Here the CDR3 DNA reads TGCGCCAGCAGCCGAACCGGGACAGGGGGCCCCTACGAGCAGTACTTC. It specifies CASSRTGTGGPYEQYF.

This rearrangement joins TRBV9 to TRBJ1-2; D not resolved. Trimming removed 3 bases at V and 7 bases at J, with 19 bases between. This CDR3 is 15 amino acids long. Germline V gene sequence: CDR1 SGDLS, CDR2 YYNGEE. The CDR3 DNA sequence: TGTGCCAGCAGCGAGACGGTAGGCCCTTCGGGTGGCTACACCTTC. This sequence encodes CASSETVGPSGGYTF.

This clone was recorded a few times. The chain links TRBV6-1 to TRBJ1-1, with 10 bases aligning to TRBD1. CDR3 size: 14 residues. In germline, CDR1 is MNHNS, CDR2 SASEGT. V lost 5 bases to trimming and J lost 4 bases; unmatched junction nucleotides: 4. CDR3 sequence reads: CASSSRTGGTEAFF. The CDR3 DNA reads as TGTGCCAGCAGTTCTCGGACAGGGGGCACTGAAGCTTTCTTT.

A few counts support this clone. The chain combines TRBV18 with TRBJ1-3, with D possibly TRBD1 on 6 matching bases. The CDR3 loop spans 16 amino acids. The germline V and J ends were trimmed by 3 bases and 3 bases, with 15 bases remaining between them. Germline values: CDR1 KGHSH, CDR2 LQKENI. Written as DNA, the CDR3 is TGTGCCAGCTCACCGCTCCCACAGGGAATTGGAAACACCATATATTTT. This encodes CASSPLPQGIGNTIYF.

In its sample, this clone was seen a few times. This chain uses TRBV6-1 with TRBJ2-7, with 7 nucleotides matching TRBD1. The CDR3 loop spans 15 amino acids. CDR1 and CDR2 from the germline V gene are MNHNS and SASEGT. The junction had 4 bases not matched to a gene; V was cut back by 2 bases and J by 0 bases. The CDR3 coding sequence is TGTGCCAGCAGTGAATCGGCAGGGGGCTCCTACGAGCAGTACTTC. This encodes CASSESAGGSYEQYF.

The chain is built from TRBV30 and TRBJ2-1; TRBD2 matches at 9 bases. V was pared by 3 bases and J by 15 bases, with 18 bases of the junction left unmatched. This CDR3 comprises 15 residues. The V gene's germline CDR1 is GTSNPN and CDR2 SVGIG (reference sequence). CDR3 nucleotide sequence: TGTGCCTGGAGGCATAAGCGGGAGGCCCTCGGTTCCGTGTTCTTC. It encodes CAWRHKREALGSVFF.

The V gene is TRBV11-2, the J gene TRBJ1-1; 7 bases match TRBD1. V was pared by 4 bases and J by 4 bases, with 6 bases of the junction left unmatched. This CDR3 comprises 14 residues. Looked up from germline, CDR1 is SGHAT and CDR2 is FQNNGV. This chain's CDR3 is CASSSTGYGTEAFF. CDR3 nucleotide sequence: TGTGCCAGCAGCTCGACAGGGTATGGCACTGAAGCTTTCTTT.

In its sample, this clone was seen a few times. This chain joins TRBV27 and TRBJ2-3; D is perhaps TRBD1 (5 bases). Deletions cut 8 bases from V and 1 base from J, with 7 bases between. The CDR3 sequence is 12 residues long. Germline-derived CDR1 and CDR2 are MNHEY and SMNVEV (reference sequence). In DNA, the CDR3 is TGTGCCAGCGGGGCGGGCACAGATACGCAGTATTTT. It encodes CASGAGTDTQYF.

This rearrangement joins TRBV7-9 to TRBJ2-3; TRBD2 matches at 9 bases. This CDR3 spans 17 amino acids. With 0 bases clipped from V and 7 bases from J, the junction kept 11 bases outside the gene matches. Germline V gene lookup returns CDR1 SEHNR and CDR2 FQNEAQ (reference sequence). The CDR3 region has the DNA TGTGCCAGCAGCTTAGCGCTGCGGGAGGGCCAGGCACATACGCAGTATTTT. It is translated as CASSLALREGQAHTQYF.

This chain links TRBV29-1 with TRBJ1-3, with TRBD1 matching 10 bases. V was pared by 7 bases and J by 8 bases, with 5 bases of the junction left unmatched. From germline, CDR1 is SQVTM and CDR2 ANQGSEA. This CDR3 contains 12 residues. CDR3: CSGGTGVHTIYF. The CDR3 DNA reads as TGCAGCGGGGGGACAGGGGTACACACCATATATTTT.

J is TRBJ2-2 and V is TRBV27; D is possibly TRBD1 (7 bases). Germline values: CDR1 MNHEY, CDR2 SMNVEV (reference sequence). V lost 7 bases and J 8 bases, leaving 17 bases between the germline ends. The CDR3 length is 14 residues. This CDR3 reads CASTIRGVGGELFF. CDR3 nucleotide sequence: TGTGCCAGCACCATCAGGGGGGTAGGAGGGGAGCTGTTTTTT.